The T cell receptor (beta chain) under discussion was sequenced for a study of shared clonotypes between healthy human individuals. Study as a whole: Researchers drew samples from a couple of women and a few men aged 18 to 49. Study-wide points: Clonotype sharing among donors was expected to depend on sequencing depth.

To note about this clone: What it recognizes is unknown.

CDR1 is SGHRS and CDR2 is YFSETQ in the germline V gene. The CDR3 consists of 14 residues. The V end lost 4 bases, the J end lost 1 base, and 8 bases lay between the germline ends. Profiled with immunoSEQ multiplex PCR; TCRdb holds only in-frame clones, not every one. The repertoire holds roughly 2.1 million clones, approximately 94% seen once, with around 1.7% in the top ten. It was CD45RO-negative cells, positively selected for CCR7, that made up naive CD8 cells, with terminally differentiated effector memory CD45RA+ cells excluded. The chain links TRBV5-1 to TRBJ2-2; D is undetermined. The clonotype originates from a man between 18 and 29 years old in good health. Some clones in this sample may be carry-over from other donors' samples. Sequencing was carried out using naive CD8+ T cells from PBMCs. The CDR3 region is CASSILENTGELFF. In DNA, the CDR3 is TGCGCCAGCAGCATCCTAGAGAACACCGGGGAGCTGTTTTTT.